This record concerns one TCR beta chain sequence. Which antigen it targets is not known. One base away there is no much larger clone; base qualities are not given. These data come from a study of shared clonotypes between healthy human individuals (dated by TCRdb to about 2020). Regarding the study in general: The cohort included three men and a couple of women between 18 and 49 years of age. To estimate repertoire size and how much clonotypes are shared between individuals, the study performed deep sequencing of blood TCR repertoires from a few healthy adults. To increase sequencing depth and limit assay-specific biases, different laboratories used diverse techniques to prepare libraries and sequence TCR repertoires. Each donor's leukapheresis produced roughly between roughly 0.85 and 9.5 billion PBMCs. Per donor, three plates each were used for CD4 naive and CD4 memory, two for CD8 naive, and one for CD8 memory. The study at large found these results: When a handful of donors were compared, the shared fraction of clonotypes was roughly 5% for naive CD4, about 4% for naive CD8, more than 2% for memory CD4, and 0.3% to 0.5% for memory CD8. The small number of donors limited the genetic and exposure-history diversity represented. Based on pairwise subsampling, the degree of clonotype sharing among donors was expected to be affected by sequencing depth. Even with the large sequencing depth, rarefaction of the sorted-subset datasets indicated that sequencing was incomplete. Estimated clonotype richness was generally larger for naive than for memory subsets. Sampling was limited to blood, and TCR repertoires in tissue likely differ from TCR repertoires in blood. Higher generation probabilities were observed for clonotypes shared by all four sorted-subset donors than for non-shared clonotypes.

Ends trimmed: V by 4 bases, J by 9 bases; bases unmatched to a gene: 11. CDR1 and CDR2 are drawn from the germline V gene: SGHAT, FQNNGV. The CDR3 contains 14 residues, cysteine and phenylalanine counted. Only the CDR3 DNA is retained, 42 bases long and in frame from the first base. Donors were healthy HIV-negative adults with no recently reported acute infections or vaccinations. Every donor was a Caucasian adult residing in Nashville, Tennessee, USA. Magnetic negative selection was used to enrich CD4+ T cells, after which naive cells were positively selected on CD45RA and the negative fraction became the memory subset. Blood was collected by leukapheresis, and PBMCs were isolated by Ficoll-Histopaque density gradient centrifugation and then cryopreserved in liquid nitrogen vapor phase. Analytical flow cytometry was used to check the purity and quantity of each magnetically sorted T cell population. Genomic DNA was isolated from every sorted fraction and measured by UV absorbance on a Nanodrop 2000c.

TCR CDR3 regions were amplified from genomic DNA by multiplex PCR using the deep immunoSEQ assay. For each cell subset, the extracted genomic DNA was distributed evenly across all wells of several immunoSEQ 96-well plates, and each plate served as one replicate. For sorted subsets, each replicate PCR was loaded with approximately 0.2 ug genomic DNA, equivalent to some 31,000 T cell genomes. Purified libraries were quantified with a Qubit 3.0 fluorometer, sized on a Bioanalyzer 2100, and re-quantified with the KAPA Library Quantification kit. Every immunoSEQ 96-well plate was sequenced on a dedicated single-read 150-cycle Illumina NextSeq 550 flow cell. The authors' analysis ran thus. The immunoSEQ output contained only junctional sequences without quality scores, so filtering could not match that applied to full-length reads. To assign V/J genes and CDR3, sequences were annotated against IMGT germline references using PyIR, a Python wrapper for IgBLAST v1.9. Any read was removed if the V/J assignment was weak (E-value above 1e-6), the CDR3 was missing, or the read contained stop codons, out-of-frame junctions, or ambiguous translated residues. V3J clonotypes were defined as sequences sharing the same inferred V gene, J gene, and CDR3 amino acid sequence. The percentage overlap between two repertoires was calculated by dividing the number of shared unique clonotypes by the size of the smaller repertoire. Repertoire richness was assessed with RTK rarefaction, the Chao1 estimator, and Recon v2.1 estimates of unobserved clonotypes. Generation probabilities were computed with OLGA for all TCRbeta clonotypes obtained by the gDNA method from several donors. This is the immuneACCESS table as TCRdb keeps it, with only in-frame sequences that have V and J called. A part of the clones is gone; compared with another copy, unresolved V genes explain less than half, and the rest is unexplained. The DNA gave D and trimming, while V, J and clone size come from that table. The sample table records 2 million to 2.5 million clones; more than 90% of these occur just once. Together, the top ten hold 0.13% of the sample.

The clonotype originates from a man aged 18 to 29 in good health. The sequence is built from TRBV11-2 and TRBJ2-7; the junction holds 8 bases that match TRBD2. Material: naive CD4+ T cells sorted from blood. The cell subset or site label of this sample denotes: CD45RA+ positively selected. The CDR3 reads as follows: CASSSTSGQTGQYF. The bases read TGTGCCAGCAGCTCCACTAGCGGTCAGACGGGGCAGTACTTC.